This T cell receptor (beta chain) was captured by sequencing in a study of chemoradiotherapy in HPV16-positive cancers. Overall study results and limits: Only a couple of HPV16-positive patients supplied the functional HPV-specificity definition. HPV-responsive T-cell expansion during chemoradiotherapy was linked to improved recurrence-free survival in HPV16-positive patients.

TCRdb keeps only in-frame clones here, not all; method: immunoSEQ multiplex PCR. The sample carries 10,000 or so clones, 84% recorded once. The CDR3 spans 14 residues. Germline V lookup: CDR1 MDHEN, CDR2 SYDVKM. Trimming removed 5 bases at V and 6 bases at J, with 14 bases between. Samples were taken several times over chemoradiotherapy. About this clone: Its antigen remains unidentified.

This chain joins TRBV28 and TRBJ1-5; D gene ambiguous. The receptor comes from a human donor with HPV-associated anogenital cancer. Source: blood, taken from a patient who underwent chemoradiotherapy. CDR3 nucleotides: TGTGCCAGCAGTGAGACTGCAGGCTCTCAGCCCCAGCATTTT. Its translation: CASSETAGSQPQHF.